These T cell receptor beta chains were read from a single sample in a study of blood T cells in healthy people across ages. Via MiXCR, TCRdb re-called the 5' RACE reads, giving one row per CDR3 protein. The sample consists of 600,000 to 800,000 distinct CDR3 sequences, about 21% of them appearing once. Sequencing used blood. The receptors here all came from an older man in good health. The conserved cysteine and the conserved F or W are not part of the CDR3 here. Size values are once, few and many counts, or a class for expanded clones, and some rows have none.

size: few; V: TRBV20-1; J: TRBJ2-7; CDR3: SARAGTSGPYSYEQY
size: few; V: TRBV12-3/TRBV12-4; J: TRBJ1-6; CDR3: ASGPDGGYSPLH
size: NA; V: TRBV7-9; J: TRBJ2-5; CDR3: ASSQDSFQETQY
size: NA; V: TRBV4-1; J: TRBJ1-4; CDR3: ASSQGISRQGRTTNEKLF
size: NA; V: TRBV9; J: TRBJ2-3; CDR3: ASSFLAGPYTDTQY
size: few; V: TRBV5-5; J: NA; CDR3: ASSLSGTLASYEQY
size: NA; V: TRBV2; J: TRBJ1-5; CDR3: ASSLQTGRFNQPQH
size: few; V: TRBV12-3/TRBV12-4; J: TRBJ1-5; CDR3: ASSPGQGRDSNQPQH
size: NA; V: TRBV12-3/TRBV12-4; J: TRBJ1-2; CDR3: ASNLGGAGYT
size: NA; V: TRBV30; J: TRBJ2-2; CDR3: AWSVPGWTGELF
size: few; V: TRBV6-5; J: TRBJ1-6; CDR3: ASRPLRTGNSPLH
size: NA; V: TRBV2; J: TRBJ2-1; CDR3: ASRPRLLAGGHRSYNEQF
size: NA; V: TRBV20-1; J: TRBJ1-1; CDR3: SAQDRGNTEAF
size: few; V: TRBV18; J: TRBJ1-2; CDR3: ASSPGNSGVRGYT
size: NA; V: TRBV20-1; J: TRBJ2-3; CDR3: SARDFQGDFTDTQY
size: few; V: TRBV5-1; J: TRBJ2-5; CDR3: ASSVGASRTEQY
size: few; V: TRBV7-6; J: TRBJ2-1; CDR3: ASSMGLYNEQF
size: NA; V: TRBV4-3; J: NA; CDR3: ASSQDPRTGGLEQY
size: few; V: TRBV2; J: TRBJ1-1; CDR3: ASEFSSEAF
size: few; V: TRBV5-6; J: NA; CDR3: ASSLYASYEQY
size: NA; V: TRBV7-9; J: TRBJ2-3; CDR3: ASSWEERDSSTDTQY
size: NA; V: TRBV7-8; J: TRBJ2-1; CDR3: ASSFRPRGAGGPNEQF
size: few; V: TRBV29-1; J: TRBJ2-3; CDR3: SVDGAGGTDTQY
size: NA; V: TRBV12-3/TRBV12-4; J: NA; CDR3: ASSGSAGPRGRNEQY
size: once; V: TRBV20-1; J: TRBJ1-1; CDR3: SASPGTANTEAF
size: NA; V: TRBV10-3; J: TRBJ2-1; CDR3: AISESGVTHNEQF
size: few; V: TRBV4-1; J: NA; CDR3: ASSQDRPLNEQF
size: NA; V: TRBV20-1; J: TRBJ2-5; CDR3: SASPSGVEETQY
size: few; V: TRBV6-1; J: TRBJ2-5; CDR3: ASSESGVQETQY
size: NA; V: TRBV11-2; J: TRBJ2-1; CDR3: ASSRNSIGLAGGPSFNEQF
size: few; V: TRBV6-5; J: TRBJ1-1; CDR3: ASSYDRQTNTEAF
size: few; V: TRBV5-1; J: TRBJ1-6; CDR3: ASSFSGEINSPLH
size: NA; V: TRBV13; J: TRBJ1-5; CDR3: ASSLGGYQPQH
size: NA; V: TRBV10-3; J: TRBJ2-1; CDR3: AISPAGGNEQF
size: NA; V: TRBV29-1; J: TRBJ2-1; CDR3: SVEGRGQYNEQF
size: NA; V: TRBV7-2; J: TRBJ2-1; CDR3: ASSTDRIGQF
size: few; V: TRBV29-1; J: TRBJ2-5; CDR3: SVDVAGGRGETQY
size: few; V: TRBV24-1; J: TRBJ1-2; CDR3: ATSDFTGSNGYT
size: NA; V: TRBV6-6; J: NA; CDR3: ASSYRGASNEQF
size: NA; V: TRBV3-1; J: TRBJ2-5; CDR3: ASSQMATGGETQY
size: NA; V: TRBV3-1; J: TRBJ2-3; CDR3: ASSQGYSYTQY
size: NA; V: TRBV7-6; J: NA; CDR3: ASSLTTGTGGIIGRNEQY
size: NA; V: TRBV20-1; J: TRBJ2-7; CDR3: SAHSGRGYEQY
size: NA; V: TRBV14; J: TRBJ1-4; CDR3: AIGTGGATGEKLF
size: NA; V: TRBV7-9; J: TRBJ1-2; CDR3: ASSSNWENYGYT
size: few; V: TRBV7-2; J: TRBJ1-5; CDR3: ASSSDRGSQPQH
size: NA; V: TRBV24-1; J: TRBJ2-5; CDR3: ATSDPGTHQETQY
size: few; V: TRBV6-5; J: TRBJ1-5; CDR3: ASRMTGGGQPQH
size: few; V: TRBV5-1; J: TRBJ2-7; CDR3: ASSLVAGGPMYEQY
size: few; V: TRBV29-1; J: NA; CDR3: SVDGSYEQY
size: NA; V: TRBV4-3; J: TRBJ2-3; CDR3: ARVGLAGMARTDTQY
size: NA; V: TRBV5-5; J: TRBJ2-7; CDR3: ASRLANNEQY